This TCR beta chain was retrieved from a study of OX40 agonist ivuxolimab in advanced cancers. Looking at the study overall: Of the participants, around 43% had some prior anti-PD-1, anti-PD-L1 or anti-CTLA-4 therapy, which was allowed.

This clone was counted once. Sequenced by immunoSEQ multiplex PCR; TCRdb stores in-frame clones only, minus some. This table holds some 83,000 clones, 90% found once. The CDR3 has 14 residues. V dropped 3 bases and J dropped 7; count of bases not matched to a gene: 4. Germline V gene lookup returns CDR1 MDHEN and CDR2 SYDVKM. The specimen was CD4+ or CD8+ T cells sorted from blood, collected in a trial of the OX40 agonist ivuxolimab. The V gene is TRBV28, the J gene TRBJ2-3, with 10 bases matching TRBD1. The receptor's source is an adult with an advanced solid tumor such as melanoma, head and neck, liver or kidney cancer. The CDR3 nucleotides are TGTGCCAGCAGTTTGGGGACAGGGGCCTATACGCAGTATTTT. Amino acid sequence: CASSLGTGAYTQYF.